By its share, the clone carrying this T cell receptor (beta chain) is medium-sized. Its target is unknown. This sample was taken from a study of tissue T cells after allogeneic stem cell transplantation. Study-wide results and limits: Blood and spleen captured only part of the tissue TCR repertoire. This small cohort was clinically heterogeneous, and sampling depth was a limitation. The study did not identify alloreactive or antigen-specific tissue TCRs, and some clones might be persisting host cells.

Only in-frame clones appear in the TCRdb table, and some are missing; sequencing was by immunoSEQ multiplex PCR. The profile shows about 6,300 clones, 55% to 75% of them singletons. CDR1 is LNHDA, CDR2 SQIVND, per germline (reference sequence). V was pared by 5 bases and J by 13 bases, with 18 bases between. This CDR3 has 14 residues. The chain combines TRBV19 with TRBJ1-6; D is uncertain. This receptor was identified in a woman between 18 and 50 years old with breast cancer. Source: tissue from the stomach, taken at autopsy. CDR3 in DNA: TGTGCCAGTAGTTTGCAGCCCCCGGTATCTCCCCTCCACTTT. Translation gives CASSLQPPVSPLHF.